Presented here are 24 T cell receptor beta chains from one specimen sequenced in a study of blood T cell repertoires in COVID-19. This table comes from immunoSEQ multiplex PCR, and its TCRdb copy is limited to in-frame clones, with some not included. The sample lists over 120,000 clones, 87% occurring once. The sequenced sample was peripheral blood. These receptors came from a man aged 50-59 years who had recovered from COVID-19.

The V call is TRBV5-1, the J call TRBJ2-3; 8 positions match TRBD1. The CDR3 is 15 residues long. Unmatched junction bases numbered 11, after V lost 6 bases and J lost 5 bases. CDR1 is SGHRS, CDR2 YFSETQ, per germline. The DNA of the CDR3 is TGCGCCAGCAAATCCAGGACAGGGCCAGAAGATACGCAGTATTTT. Residues: CASKSRTGPEDTQYF. Drawing the rest from reference TRBV5-1 and TRBJ2-3, the complete variable domain is KAGVTQTPRYLIKTRGQQVTLSCSPISGHRSVSWYQQTPGQGLQFLFEYFSETQRNKGNFPGRFSGRQFSNSRSEMNVSTLELGDSALYLCASKSRTGPEDTQYFGPGTRLTVL.

This clone has only a few counts. The rearrangement joins TRBV5-4 to TRBJ2-7, with D possibly matching TRBD1 (6 bases). Trimming shortened V by 3 bases and J by 3 bases, and 16 bases separated the two germline ends. Germline lookup yields CDR1 SGHNT and CDR2 YYREEE (reference sequence). This CDR3 region has 15 residues. This CDR3 is CASSYQTGGNYEQYF. The CDR3 DNA reads TGTGCCAGCAGCTACCAGACAGGAGGAAACTACGAGCAGTACTTC. Filled out from reference TRBV5-4 and TRBJ2-7, the complete variable domain reads ETGVTQSPTHLIKTRGQQVTLRCSSQSGHNTVSWYQQALGQGPQFIFQYYREEENGRGNFPPRFSGLQFPNYSSELNVNALELDDSALYLCASSYQTGGNYEQYFGPGTRLTVT.

This clone showed up just once. The chain carries TRBV9 and TRBJ2-1, with 12 bases that match TRBD2. This CDR3 has 15 amino acids. Trimming at V came to 4 bases and at J to 5 bases, leaving 4 bases not matched to a gene. Germline V gene data show CDR1 as SGDLS and CDR2 as YYNGEE. CDR3 residues: CASSILAGGHNEQFF. The CDR3 region has the DNA TGTGCCAGCAGCATACTAGCGGGGGGCCACAATGAGCAGTTCTTC.

The chain uses TRBV9 and TRBJ1-1, with D perhaps TRBD1 (6 bases). CDR1 is SGDLS, CDR2 YYNGEE, per germline. Trimming pared 0 bases from V and 1 base from J, leaving 10 bases between. CDR3 length: 15 residues. The CDR3 coding sequence is TGTGCCAGCAGCGTAGAAGACAGGTGGAACACTGAAGCTTTCTTT. Amino acids: CASSVEDRWNTEAFF.

This clone has just a few counts. The chain links TRBV6-2 or TRBV6-3 to TRBJ1-5; TRBD1 might be the D (6 bases). V was pared by 4 bases and J by 7 bases, with 14 bases between. CDR1 MNHEY and CDR2 SVGEGT come from the germline V gene. CDR3 size: 14 residues. Here the CDR3 DNA reads TGTGCCAGCAGTTCCCAGGGGCTAGGGCAGCCCCAGCATTTT. Its translation: CASSSQGLGQPQHF.

This chain uses TRBV19 with TRBJ1-5, with D unresolved. Germline assignment: CDR1 LNHDA and CDR2 SQIVND (reference sequence). Trimming removed 4 bases from V and 4 bases from J, with 5 bases in between. The CDR3 length is 12 residues. This chain's CDR3 is CASSTFNQPQHF. The CDR3 bases are TGTGCCAGTAGTACCTTTAATCAGCCCCAGCATTTT.

The rearrangement links TRBV7-9 to TRBJ2-2; 9 nucleotides agree with TRBD1. The CDR3 is 15 amino acids. V dropped 5 bases and J dropped 5; count of bases not matched to a gene: 6. Germline V gene sequence: CDR1 SEHNR, CDR2 FQNEAQ (reference sequence). DNA of the CDR3: TGTGCCAGCAGCCCCGGGACAGGGAGGACCGGGGAGCTGTTTTTT. Translation gives CASSPGTGRTGELFF.

This chain uses TRBV6-5 with TRBJ1-5, with D possibly matching TRBD1 (5 bases). Deletions cut 6 bases from V and 6 bases from J, with 15 bases between. Germline V gives CDR1 MNHEY, CDR2 SVGAGI. The CDR3 length is 14 residues. The CDR3 DNA reads as TGTGCCAGCAGCGCCAGGGAGGTGACTCAGCCCCAGCATTTT. This codes for CASSAREVTQPQHF.

Here the CDR3 reads CASSVELQGNNYGYTF. CDR3 sequence (DNA): TGTGCCAGCAGCGTAGAGCTACAGGGGAACAACTATGGCTACACCTTC. This chain uses TRBV9 with TRBJ1-2; 7 nucleotides agree with TRBD1. Germline-derived CDR1 and CDR2 are SGDLS and YYNGEE. After removal of 0 bases from V and 2 bases from J, the junction contained 7 bases not matched to a gene. The CDR3 loop spans 16 amino acids. The complete variable domain, with remaining parts taken from reference TRBV9 and TRBJ1-2, reads DSGVTQTPKHLITATGQRVTLRCSPRSGDLSVYWYQQSLDQGLQFLIQYYNGEERAKGNILERFSAQQFPDLHSELNLSSLELGDSALYFCASSVELQGNNYGYTFGSGTRLTVV.

V usage is TRBV4-2 and J usage is TRBJ2-1; D perhaps matches TRBD2 (5 bases). Germline loops: CDR1 LGHNA, CDR2 YNFKEQ. The V end was cut by 4 bases, the J end by 0 bases, with 19 bases between. There are 18 residues in the CDR3. The CDR3 is CASSPLPLAGSSYNEQFF. For the CDR3, the DNA is TGTGCCAGCAGCCCCCTCCCCCTGGCGGGCAGCTCCTACAATGAGCAGTTCTTC.

The chain has TRBV11-3 and TRBJ2-3, with D unclear. The CDR3 runs to 14 residues. V shed 5 bases and J shed 1 base, with 10 bases lying between them. Germline CDR1 is SGHNT and CDR2 is YENEEA. CDR3 DNA sequence: TGTGCCAGCAGCCCGGGTGCCCGCACAGATACGCAGTATTTT. This translates into CASSPGARTDTQYF.

Details on this clone: Other DNA sequences within the sample encode an identical CDR3. The rearrangement uses TRBV29-1 and TRBJ1-2; D gene ambiguous. The CDR3 loop spans 11 amino acids. The V gene lost 4 bases and the J gene lost 4 bases, with 7 bases spanning the gap. Germline-derived CDR1 and CDR2 are SQVTM and ANQGSEA. CDR3 DNA sequence: TGCAGCGTTGCGGGATCCTATGGCTACACCTTC. It specifies CSVAGSYGYTF.

The chain links TRBV6-5 to TRBJ1-2; 7 nucleotides match TRBD1. Germline CDR1 is MNHEY and CDR2 is SVGAGI. The CDR3 contains 13 residues. The junction had 11 bases not matched to a gene; V was cut back by 10 bases and J by 6 bases. The CDR3 DNA is TGTGCCACCAGGGCGACAGGGTCGGATGGCTACACCTTC. It specifies CATRATGSDGYTF.

The V and J genes are TRBV4-1 and TRBJ2-1, with TRBD2 matching 15 bases. The germline V gene encodes CDR1 MGHRA and CDR2 YSYEKL. J lost 2 bases, V lost 4 bases, and 15 bases had no gene match. CDR3 length: 21 residues. The DNA of the CDR3 is TGCGCCAGCAGCCCGAACCCCCCGGGGACTAGCGGGGGGATCGCCTACAATGAGCAGTTCTTC. It yields the protein CASSPNPPGTSGGIAYNEQFF.

This rearrangement joins TRBV5-1 to TRBJ1-5; perhaps TRBD1 as D (5 bases). V dropped 2 bases and J dropped 0 bases, with 9 bases sitting between them. The CDR3 consists of 15 residues. Germline V lookup: CDR1 SGHRS, CDR2 YFSETQ. CDR3 DNA: TGCGCCAGCAGCTTAGCAGGGATTAGCAATCAGCCCCAGCATTTT. It translates to CASSLAGISNQPQHF.

J is TRBJ2-7 and V is TRBV5-1; D ambiguous. Germline values: CDR1 SGHRS, CDR2 YFSETQ. The ends were cut back, 1 base at V and 5 bases at J, with 10 bases in the middle. The CDR3 runs 13 residues. The CDR3 DNA reads TGCGCCAGCAGCTTGCAGCTAGAAGACGAGCAGTACTTC. Translation: CASSLQLEDEQYF.

J is TRBJ1-2 and V is TRBV19; D perhaps matches TRBD1 (5 bases). The germline V gene encodes CDR1 LNHDA and CDR2 SQIVND (reference sequence). V lost 8 bases and J lost 2, with 6 bases in between. The CDR3 has 11 amino acids. The CDR3 DNA reads TGTGCCAGTGGGGGGAACTATGGCTACACCTTC. This gives the protein CASGGNYGYTF.

This sequence joins TRBV18 and TRBJ1-5; no definite D call. V was cut by 2 bases and J by 6 bases, with 8 bases left in between. The CDR3 runs 13 residues. Germline CDR1 KGHSH, CDR2 LQKENI. In nucleotides, the CDR3 is TGTGCCAGCTCACCAGACACTTCTCAGCCCCAGCATTTT. Protein sequence: CASSPDTSQPQHF.

This chain connects TRBV9 to TRBJ1-2, with D unresolved. The CDR3 totals 15 residues. Germline loops: CDR1 SGDLS, CDR2 YYNGEE. V was clipped by 6 bases and J by 8 bases, with 23 bases between them. The CDR3 bases are TGTGCCAGCACCTCCGTGGGTGGGAGTCCGAAGGGCTACACCTTC. It is translated as CASTSVGGSPKGYTF.

This clone was counted a few times. This CDR3 is CASSFAIDRNTEAFF. The CDR3 nucleotides read TGTGCCAGCAGCTTTGCCATAGACAGGAACACTGAAGCTTTCTTT. The V and J genes are TRBV7-3 and TRBJ1-1; tentative D call: TRBD1 (5 bases). CDR3 length equals 15 residues. From germline, CDR1 is SGHTA and CDR2 FQGTGA. V was pared by 3 bases and J by 1 base, with 12 bases between.

This chain connects TRBV3-1 (or the pseudogene TRBV3-2) to TRBJ2-7, with 7 bases aligning to TRBD2. Germline loops: CDR1 LGHDT, CDR2 YNNKEL (reference sequence). V gave up 4 bases and J gave up 5 bases; unmatched junction bases: 8. The CDR3 is 14 amino acids. The CDR3 sequence is CASSPGAGSDEQYF. CDR3 coding DNA: TGTGCCAGCAGCCCGGGAGCGGGGTCCGACGAGCAGTACTTC.

This chain links TRBV5-1 with TRBJ2-3, with 10 bases matching TRBD2. Trimming at V came to 4 bases and at J to 0 bases, leaving 8 bases not matched to a gene. The CDR3 is 17 amino acids. Germline assignment: CDR1 SGHRS and CDR2 YFSETQ. The CDR3 region is CASSRLAGDPSTDTQYF. The CDR3 nucleotides are TGCGCCAGCAGCCGCCTAGCGGGGGATCCTAGCACAGATACGCAGTATTTT. The full variable domain, with the rest looked up from reference TRBV5-1 and TRBJ2-3, is KAGVTQTPRYLIKTRGQQVTLSCSPISGHRSVSWYQQTPGQGLQFLFEYFSETQRNKGNFPGRFSGRQFSNSRSEMNVSTLELGDSALYLCASSRLAGDPSTDTQYFGPGTRLTVL.

J is TRBJ1-1 and V is TRBV18, with TRBD1 matching 7 bases. The germline CDR1 and CDR2 sequences are KGHSH and LQKENI. The V gene end was trimmed by 2 bases and the J gene end by 1 base; junction bases not matched to a gene: 4. This CDR3 has 15 residues. Here the CDR3 DNA reads TGTGCCAGCTCACCAGGCAGGGGGGAGAACACTGAAGCTTTCTTT. Translating gives CASSPGRGENTEAFF.

This clone was counted a single time. The chain joins TRBV2 to TRBJ1-3; D gene unclear. V lost 4 bases and J lost 0, with 7 bases in between. This CDR3 contains 14 residues. Looked up from germline, CDR1 is SNHLY and CDR2 is FYNNEI. The CDR3 reads CASSAQLSGNTIYF. CDR3 DNA sequence: TGTGCCAGCAGTGCACAGCTCTCTGGAAACACCATATATTTT.